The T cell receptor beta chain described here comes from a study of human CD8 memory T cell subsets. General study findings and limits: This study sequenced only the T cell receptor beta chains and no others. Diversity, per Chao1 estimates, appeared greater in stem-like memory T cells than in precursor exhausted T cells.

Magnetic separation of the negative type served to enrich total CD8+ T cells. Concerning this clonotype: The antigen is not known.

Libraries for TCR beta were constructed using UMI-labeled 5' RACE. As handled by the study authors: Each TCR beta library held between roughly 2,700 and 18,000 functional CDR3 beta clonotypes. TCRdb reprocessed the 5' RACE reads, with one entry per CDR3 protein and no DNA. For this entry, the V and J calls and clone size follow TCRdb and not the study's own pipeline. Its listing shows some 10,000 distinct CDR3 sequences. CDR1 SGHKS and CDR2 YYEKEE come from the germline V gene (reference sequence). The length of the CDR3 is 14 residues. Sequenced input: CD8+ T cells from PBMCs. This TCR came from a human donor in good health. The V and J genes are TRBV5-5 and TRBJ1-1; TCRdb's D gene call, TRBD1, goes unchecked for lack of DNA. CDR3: CASSFQGGYTEAFF.